The 31 T cell receptor beta chains below were found in one sample sequenced in a study of human T cells and chemical hapten exposure. The time point is: patch test 2, 6 weeks after DPC sensitization. Treatment described: therapeutic diphenylcyclopropenone sensitization with weekly scalp DPC. TCRdb reprocessed the RACE reads with MiXCR, giving one entry per CDR3 protein. The sample contains 73,000 or so distinct CDR3 sequences, around 8.8% of which appear only once. Sequenced material: whole blood, taken in connection with sensitization to the hapten diphenylcyclopropenone (DPC). These receptors originate from a woman between 50 and 59 years old with alopecia areata. Some clones in this sample may be carry-over from other donors' samples.

The chain uses TRBV30 and TRBJ2-1; D tentatively fits TRBD1 or TRBD2 (6 bases each). With 5 bases removed from V and 8 bases from J, the gap between germline ends came to 19 bases. The CDR3 has 14 residues. Germline-derived CDR1 and CDR2 are GTSNPN and SVGIG (reference sequence). The CDR3 DNA sequence: TGTGCCTGGGCCTGGGGGGCGAGTATCGATGAGCAGTTCTTC. This encodes CAWAWGASIDEQFF.

The chain carries TRBV6-5 and TRBJ2-1, with 10 bases aligning to TRBD2. CDR1 is MNHEY, CDR2 SVGAGI, per germline. The CDR3 runs to 15 residues. The V gene end was trimmed by 6 bases and the J gene end by 2 bases; junction bases not matched to a gene: 4. The CDR3 protein is CASSLLAGAYNEQFF. The DNA for the CDR3 is TGTGCCAGCAGCCTCCTAGCGGGGGCCTACAATGAGCAGTTCTTC.

This clonotype has at least ten counts. The rearrangement uses TRBV12-3 or TRBV12-4 and TRBJ2-4; maybe TRBD2 (6 bases). The V end lost 2 bases, the J end lost 6 bases, and 11 bases lay between the germline ends. The length of the CDR3 is 14 residues. The CDR3 spells CASSLLRGSNIQYF. In DNA, the CDR3 is TGTGCCAGCAGTTTATTGCGGGGATCAAACATTCAGTACTTC.

This clonotype came up a few times. This rearrangement joins TRBV10-3 to TRBJ2-7; D is unclear. Trimming pared 4 bases from V and 3 bases from J, leaving 4 bases between. The germline V gene has CDR1 ENHRY and CDR2 SYGVKD. This CDR3 region has 11 residues. The CDR3, as DNA: TGTGCCATCAGTGGAGGCTACGAGCAGTACTTC. This gives the protein CAISGGYEQYF.

This clonotype was seen many times. CDR3 in amino acids: CASGPAGVKEQFF. For the CDR3, the DNA is TGTGCCTCAGGCCCAGCGGGGGTAAAGGAGCAGTTCTTC. The chain recombines TRBV15 with TRBJ2-1, with 8 bases lining up with TRBD2. Trimming at V came to 11 bases and at J to 10 bases, leaving 13 bases not matched to a gene. The CDR3 length is 13 residues. Germline V CDR1 and CDR2: LNHNV, YYDKDF (reference sequence).

Ten or more counts support this clonotype. V and J are TRBV5-1 and TRBJ2-1; tentatively, D is TRBD1 (6 bases). This CDR3 contains 17 residues. Germline V gives CDR1 SGHRS, CDR2 YFSETQ. Trimming took 7 bases from V and 5 from J, leaving 25 bases between them. The CDR3, as DNA: TGCGCCAGCCGGGGCCGGGACACCCCCCCGGGCGACAATGAGCAGTTCTTC. Its translation is CASRGRDTPPGDNEQFF.

This chain joins TRBV14 and TRBJ2-1, with D perhaps TRBD2 (7 bases). The CDR3 runs to 16 residues. Looked up from germline, CDR1 is SGHDN and CDR2 is FVKESK. Between the trimmed V and J ends, which lost 1 base and 2 bases, there was a span of 12 bases. The CDR3 region is CASSQGGGGTYNEQFF. The DNA of the CDR3 is TGTGCCAGCAGCCAAGGGGGAGGGGGGACCTACAATGAGCAGTTCTTC.

This clonotype came up many times. The chain combines TRBV29-1 with TRBJ1-2; no clear D gene. Between the trimmed V and J ends, which lost 5 bases and 0 bases, there was a span of 7 bases. The CDR3 spans 12 residues. Germline V gene sequence: CDR1 SQVTM, CDR2 ANQGSEA. The CDR3 nucleotides are TGCAGCGTTCCCCTTTCTAACTATGGCTACACCTTC. As protein: CSVPLSNYGYTF.

This clonotype was counted a few times. The CDR3 DNA reads TGTGCCAGCAGCTTAGGACAGGTTTCTAATGAAAAACTGTTTTTT. This codes for CASSLGQVSNEKLFF. The chain joins TRBV7-2 to TRBJ1-4; possibly TRBD1 for D (6 bases). The V end was cut by 1 base, the J end by 3 bases, with 9 bases between. Looked up from germline, CDR1 is SGHTA and CDR2 is FQGNSA. This CDR3 comprises 15 residues.

This chain connects TRBV12-3 or TRBV12-4 to TRBJ2-7, with 8 bases identical to TRBD1. V gave up 7 bases and J gave up 5 bases; unmatched junction bases: 7. The CDR3 consists of 13 residues. DNA of the CDR3: TGTGCCAGCACCCAGGACAGGGCCGACGAGCAGTACTTC. The encoded protein is CASTQDRADEQYF.

This clonotype occurred many times. The gene calls are TRBV5-1 and TRBJ2-5, with 8 bases lining up with TRBD1. V trimming: 4 bases; J trimming: 3 bases; junction bases outside the gene matches: 5. This CDR3 has 14 residues. CDR1 is SGHRS, CDR2 YFSETQ, per germline. The CDR3 region is CASSPGQGKETQYF. The CDR3 DNA sequence: TGCGCCAGCAGCCCAGGACAGGGCAAAGAGACCCAGTACTTC.

Only a few counts were recorded for this clonotype. V and J are TRBV19 and TRBJ1-4, with 7 bases lining up with TRBD1. The germline gives CDR1 LNHDA, CDR2 SQIVND (reference sequence). J lost 4 bases, V lost 8 bases, and 10 bases had no gene match. The CDR3 consists of 15 residues. CDR3 residues: CASADPWDSNEKLFF. The CDR3 DNA reads TGTGCCAGTGCGGACCCTTGGGACAGTAATGAAAAACTGTTTTTT.

The sample holds many counts of this clonotype. The chain joins TRBV7-2 to TRBJ2-3, with no clear D. The CDR3 is made up of 13 amino acids. Germline CDR1 SGHTA, CDR2 FQGNSA. V was pared by 3 bases and J by 4 bases, with 8 bases between. CDR3 region: CASSLWAADTQYF. The CDR3 DNA reads as TGTGCCAGCAGCTTGTGGGCTGCAGATACGCAGTATTTT.

Ten or more counts support this clonotype. The rearrangement uses TRBV9 and TRBJ2-3; TRBD2 agrees at 9 bases. V lost 6 bases and J lost 6; bases outside the gene matches: 11. The CDR3 runs to 15 residues. The germline CDR1 and CDR2 sequences are SGDLS and YYNGEE. For the CDR3, the DNA is TGTGCCAGCACCGAAGGGACTAGCACCAAGGATACGCAGTATTTT. It codes for CASTEGTSTKDTQYF.

The CDR3 bases are TGTGCCAGCTCACCACCGCTGGGAGGCTATGGCTACACCTTC. Its translation: CASSPPLGGYGYTF. The chain has TRBV18 and TRBJ1-2; the D is unclear. CDR3 length: 14 residues. V lost 0 bases to trimming and J lost 4 bases, with 9 bases between them. Germline-derived CDR1 and CDR2 are KGHSH and LQKENI.

The chain recombines TRBV3-1 with TRBJ2-7; TRBD2 might be the D (6 bases). Germline CDR1 LGHDT, CDR2 YNNKEL (reference sequence). The V end was cut by 4 bases, the J end by 3 bases, with 16 bases between. This CDR3 has 15 amino acids. The CDR3: CASSPMGGEGYEQYF. The CDR3 DNA reads TGTGCCAGCAGCCCAATGGGGGGAGAAGGCTACGAGCAGTACTTC.

The V and J genes are TRBV20-1 and TRBJ2-7; a weak D match, TRBD1 (6 bases). The V end lost 5 bases, the J end lost 0 bases, and 17 bases lay between the germline ends. Germline CDR1 DFQATT, CDR2 SNEGSKA (reference sequence). This CDR3 is 15 amino acids long. The CDR3 sequence is CSAWGGQSSSYEQYF. For the CDR3, the DNA is TGCAGTGCTTGGGGCGGACAGAGTAGCTCCTACGAGCAGTACTTC.

The chain couples TRBV2 to TRBJ1-1, with no clear D. V was pared by 2 bases and J by 2 bases, with 9 bases between. The germline CDR1 and CDR2 sequences are SNHLY and FYNNEI. The CDR3 spans 14 residues. CDR3 protein: CASSETWINTEAFF. The CDR3 region has the DNA TGTGCCAGCAGTGAAACTTGGATCAACACTGAAGCTTTCTTT.

This clonotype was counted between two and nine times. V gene TRBV2 combines with J gene TRBJ2-7; D is undetermined. Trimming removed 6 bases from V and 6 bases from J, with 15 bases in between. Germline V gene sequence: CDR1 SNHLY, CDR2 FYNNEI. The CDR3 sequence is 13 residues long. The CDR3 sequence: CASSALGPREQYF. The CDR3 nucleotides are TGTGCCAGCAGCGCTTTGGGCCCTCGCGAGCAGTACTTC.

This clonotype occurred a few times. The rearrangement uses TRBV15 and TRBJ2-1, with D possibly matching TRBD2 (6 bases). The germline gives CDR1 LNHNV, CDR2 YYDKDF (reference sequence). The CDR3 is 14 residues long. Trimming stripped 3 bases from V and 9 bases from J, with 15 bases between. The CDR3 region has the DNA TGTGCCACCAGCAGCCTCCGGGACTCGGGTGAGCAGTTCTTC. Protein sequence: CATSSLRDSGEQFF.

This chain links TRBV4-1 with TRBJ2-5, with 9 bases aligning to TRBD2. The V gene end was trimmed by 0 bases and the J gene end by 2 bases; junction bases not matched to a gene: 4. Germline V gives CDR1 MGHRA, CDR2 YSYEKL. The CDR3 runs 16 residues. The CDR3 sequence is CASSQESSGAQETQYF. CDR3 coding DNA: TGCGCCAGCAGCCAAGAATCTAGCGGGGCTCAAGAGACCCAGTACTTC.

V is TRBV5-4 and J is TRBJ1-2; a weak D match, TRBD1 (5 bases). CDR3 length: 13 amino acids. The V and J ends lost 2 bases and 3 bases respectively, with 8 bases between them. From germline, CDR1 is SGHNT and CDR2 YYREEE (reference sequence). In DNA, the CDR3 is TGTGCCAGCAGCTTAGGAGGGGACTATGGCTACACCTTC. Translated: CASSLGGDYGYTF.

This clonotype came up many times. The J gene is TRBJ2-1, the V gene TRBV10-2; 15 bases are a match to TRBD2. V dropped 0 bases and J dropped 9; count of bases not matched to a gene: 3. The CDR3 extends over 16 amino acids. Germline assignment: CDR1 WSHSY and CDR2 SAAADI. The CDR3 spells CASSESAGLAGGEQFF. Written as DNA, the CDR3 is TGCGCCAGCAGTGAGTCTGCGGGACTAGCGGGAGGTGAGCAGTTCTTC.

This clonotype was recorded at least ten times. The chain recombines TRBV12-3 or TRBV12-4 with TRBJ1-3; D unresolved. Trimming stripped 3 bases from V and 4 bases from J, with 1 base between. The CDR3 is made up of 11 amino acids. CDR3 amino acids: CASSLGNTIYF. The CDR3 DNA reads as TGTGCCAGCAGTTTGGGAAACACCATATATTTT.

The genes are TRBV25-1 and TRBJ1-2, with D hard to call. Trimming removed 1 base at V and 6 bases at J, with 15 bases between. The length of the CDR3 is 15 residues. Germline V CDR1 and CDR2: MGHDK, SYGVNS. CDR3 in amino acids: CASSESSVKADGYTF. The CDR3 bases are TGTGCCAGCAGTGAATCTAGCGTAAAGGCGGATGGCTACACCTTC.

This clonotype was seen a handful of times. The V call is TRBV12-3 or TRBV12-4, the J call TRBJ2-5; TRBD2 might be the D (6 bases). The V and J ends lost 4 bases and 4 bases respectively, with 10 bases between them. The CDR3 is 13 residues long. This CDR3 reads CASSSSEIETQYF. DNA for the CDR3: TGTGCCAGCAGTTCTAGCGAAATAGAGACCCAGTACTTC.

The sample holds a few counts of this clonotype. V is TRBV6-6 and J is TRBJ2-3; 7 bases map to TRBD2. The CDR3 covers 15 residues. V lost 7 bases, J lost 2 bases, and 9 bases stayed unmatched. Germline V lookup: CDR1 MNHNY, CDR2 SVGAGI (reference sequence). The CDR3 DNA sequence: TGTGCCAGCACCGGGGCGGGAGTGAACACAGATACGCAGTATTTT. It translates to CASTGAGVNTDTQYF.

The gene calls are TRBV28 and TRBJ2-7; D not certain. V gave up 1 base and J gave up 6 bases, with 7 bases separating them. The CDR3 runs to 12 residues. Per germline, CDR1 MDHEN and CDR2 SYDVKM. The CDR3 protein is CASSLSSPEQYF. CDR3 in DNA: TGTGCCAGCAGTTTATCAAGCCCCGAGCAGTACTTC.

V gene TRBV28 combines with J gene TRBJ1-3; D gene uncertain. V was trimmed by 5 bases and J by 2 bases, leaving 19 bases between them. The germline V gene has CDR1 MDHEN and CDR2 SYDVKM. The CDR3 runs 17 residues. For the CDR3, the DNA is TGTGCCAGCAGTCATTCCTATCGGGGTAGCGCTGGAAACACCATATATTTT. This encodes CASSHSYRGSAGNTIYF.

This clonotype was detected a few times. The chain combines TRBV11-2 with TRBJ2-3, with D unresolved. CDR1 is SGHAT, CDR2 FQNNGV, per germline. The CDR3 contains 13 residues. The V end lost 0 bases, the J end lost 8 bases, and 9 bases lay between the germline ends. Here the CDR3 DNA reads TGTGCCAGCAGCTTAGAAAGTTTGGCTACGCAGTATTTT. This sequence encodes CASSLESLATQYF.

J is TRBJ1-2 and V is TRBV5-5; 9 bases map to TRBD1. There are 14 residues in the CDR3. Losses at the gene ends were 5 bases for V and 6 bases for J; bases not matched to a gene: 8. Germline V CDR1 and CDR2: SGHKS, YYEKEE (reference sequence). The CDR3 bases are TGTGCCAGCAGGGGAGGGACAGGGAGTAATGGCTACACCTTC. Protein sequence: CASRGGTGSNGYTF.